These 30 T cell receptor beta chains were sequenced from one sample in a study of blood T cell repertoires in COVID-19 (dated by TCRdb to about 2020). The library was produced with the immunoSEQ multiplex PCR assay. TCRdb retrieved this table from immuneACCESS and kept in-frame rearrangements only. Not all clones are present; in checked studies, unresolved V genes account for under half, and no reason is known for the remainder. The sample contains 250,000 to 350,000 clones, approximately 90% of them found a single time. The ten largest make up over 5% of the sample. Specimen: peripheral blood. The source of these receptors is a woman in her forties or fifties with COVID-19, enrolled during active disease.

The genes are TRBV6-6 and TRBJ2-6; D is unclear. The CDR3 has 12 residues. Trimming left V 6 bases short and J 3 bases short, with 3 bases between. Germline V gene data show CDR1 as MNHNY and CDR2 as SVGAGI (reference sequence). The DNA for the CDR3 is TGTGCCAGCAGCGGTGGGGCCAACGTCCTGACTTTC. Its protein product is CASSGGANVLTF.

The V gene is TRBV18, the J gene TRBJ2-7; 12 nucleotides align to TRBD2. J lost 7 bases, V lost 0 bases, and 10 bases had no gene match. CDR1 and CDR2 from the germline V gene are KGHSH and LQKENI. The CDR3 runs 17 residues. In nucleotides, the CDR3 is TGTGCCAGCTCACCACCGCTAGCGGGAGGGCCAGCGGGTGAGCAGTACTTC. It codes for CASSPPLAGGPAGEQYF.

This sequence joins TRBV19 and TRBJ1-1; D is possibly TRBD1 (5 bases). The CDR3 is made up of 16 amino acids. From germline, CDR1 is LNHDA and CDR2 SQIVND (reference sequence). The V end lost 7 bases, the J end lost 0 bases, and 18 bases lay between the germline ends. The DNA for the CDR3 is TGTGCCAGTACTCCCCAGGGTGTGCTCATGAACACTGAAGCTTTCTTT. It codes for CASTPQGVLMNTEAFF.

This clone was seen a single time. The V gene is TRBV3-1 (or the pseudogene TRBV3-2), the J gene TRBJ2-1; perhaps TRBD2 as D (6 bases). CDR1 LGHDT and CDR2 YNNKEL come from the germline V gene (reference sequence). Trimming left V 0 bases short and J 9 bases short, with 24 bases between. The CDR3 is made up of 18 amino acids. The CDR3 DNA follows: TGTGCCAGCAGCCAAGATAAGGGAGGTCTTTGTTTCCTCCTTGAGCAGTTCTTC. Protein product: CASSQDKGGLCFLLEQFF.

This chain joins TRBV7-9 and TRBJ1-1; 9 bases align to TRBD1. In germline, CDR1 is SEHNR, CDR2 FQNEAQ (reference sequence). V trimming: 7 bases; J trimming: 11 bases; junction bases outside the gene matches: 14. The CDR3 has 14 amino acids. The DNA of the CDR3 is TGTGCCAGCAACCCTTCGGCGACAGGGGGTATTGCTTTCTTT. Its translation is CASNPSATGGIAFF.

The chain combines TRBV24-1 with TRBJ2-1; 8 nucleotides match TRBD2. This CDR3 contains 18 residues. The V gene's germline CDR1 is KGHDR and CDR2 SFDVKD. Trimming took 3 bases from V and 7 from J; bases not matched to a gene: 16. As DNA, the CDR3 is TGTGCCACCAGTGATCCAGGACAGAAAAGCGGGAGTTGGAATGAGCAGTTCTTC. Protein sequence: CATSDPGQKSGSWNEQFF.

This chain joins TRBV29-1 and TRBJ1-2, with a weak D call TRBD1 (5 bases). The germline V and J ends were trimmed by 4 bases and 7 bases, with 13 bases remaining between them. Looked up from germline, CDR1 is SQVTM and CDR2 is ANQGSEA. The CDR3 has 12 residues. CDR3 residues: CSVVGLYSGYTF. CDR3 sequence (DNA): TGCAGCGTTGTGGGACTATATTCTGGCTACACCTTC.

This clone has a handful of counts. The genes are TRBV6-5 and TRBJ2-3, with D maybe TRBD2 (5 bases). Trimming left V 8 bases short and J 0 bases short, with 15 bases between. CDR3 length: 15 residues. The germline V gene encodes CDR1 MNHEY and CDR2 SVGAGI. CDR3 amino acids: CASSLRGLSTDTQYF. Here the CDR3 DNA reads TGTGCCAGCTCCCTGAGAGGGCTAAGCACAGATACGCAGTATTTT.

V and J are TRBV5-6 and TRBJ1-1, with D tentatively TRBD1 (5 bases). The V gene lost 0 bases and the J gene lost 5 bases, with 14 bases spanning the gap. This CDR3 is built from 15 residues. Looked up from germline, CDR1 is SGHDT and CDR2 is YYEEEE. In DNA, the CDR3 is TGTGCCAGCAGCTTGGGGTGGGGCGGTGGGACTGAAGCTTTCTTT. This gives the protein CASSLGWGGGTEAFF. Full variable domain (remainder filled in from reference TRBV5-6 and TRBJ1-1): DAGVTQSPTHLIKTRGQQVTLRCSPKSGHDTVSWYQQALGQGPQFIFQYYEEEERQRGNFPDRFSGHQFPNYSSELNVNALLLGDSALYLCASSLGWGGGTEAFFGQGTRLTVV.

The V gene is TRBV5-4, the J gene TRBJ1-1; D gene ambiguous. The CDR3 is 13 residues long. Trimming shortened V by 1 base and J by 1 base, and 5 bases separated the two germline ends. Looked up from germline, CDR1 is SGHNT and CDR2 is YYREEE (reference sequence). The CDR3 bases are TGTGCCAGCAGCTTGACACGGAACACTGAAGCTTTCTTT. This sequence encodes CASSLTRNTEAFF.

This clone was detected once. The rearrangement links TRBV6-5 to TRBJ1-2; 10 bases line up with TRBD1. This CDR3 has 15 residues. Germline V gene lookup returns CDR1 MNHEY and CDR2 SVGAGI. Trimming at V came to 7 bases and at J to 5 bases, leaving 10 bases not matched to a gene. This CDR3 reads CASKKGTGAYYGYTF. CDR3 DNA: TGTGCCAGCAAAAAGGGGACAGGGGCATATTATGGCTACACCTTC.

Here the CDR3 reads CASSLKPGQTLEHGELFF. For the CDR3, the DNA is TGTGCCAGCAGCTTAAAACCCGGACAGACGCTAGAGCATGGGGAGCTGTTTTTT. The genes are TRBV7-3 and TRBJ2-2; TRBD1 might be the D (6 bases). Germline-derived CDR1 and CDR2 are SGHTA and FQGTGA. V was shortened by 1 base and J by 8 bases, with 23 bases between the two germline ends. This CDR3 contains 18 residues.

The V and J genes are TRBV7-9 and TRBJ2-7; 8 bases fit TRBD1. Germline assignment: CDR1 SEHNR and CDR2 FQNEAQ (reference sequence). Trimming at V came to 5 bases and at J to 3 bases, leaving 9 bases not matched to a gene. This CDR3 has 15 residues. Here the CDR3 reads CASSRPGQAYYEQYF. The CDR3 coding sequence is TGTGCCAGCAGCCGACCGGGACAGGCCTACTACGAGCAGTACTTC.

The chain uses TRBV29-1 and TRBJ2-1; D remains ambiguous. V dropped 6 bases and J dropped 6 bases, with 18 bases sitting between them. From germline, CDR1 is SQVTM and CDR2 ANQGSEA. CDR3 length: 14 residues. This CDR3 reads CSVSRGGRTNEQFF. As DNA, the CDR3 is TGCAGCGTCAGCCGCGGCGGTAGAACCAATGAGCAGTTCTTC.

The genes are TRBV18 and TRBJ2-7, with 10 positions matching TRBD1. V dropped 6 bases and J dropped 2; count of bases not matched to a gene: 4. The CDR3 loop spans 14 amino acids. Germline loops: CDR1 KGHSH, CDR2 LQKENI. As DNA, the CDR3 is TGTGCCAGCTCCGGGACAGGGGCGCCCTACGAGCAGTACTTC. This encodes CASSGTGAPYEQYF.

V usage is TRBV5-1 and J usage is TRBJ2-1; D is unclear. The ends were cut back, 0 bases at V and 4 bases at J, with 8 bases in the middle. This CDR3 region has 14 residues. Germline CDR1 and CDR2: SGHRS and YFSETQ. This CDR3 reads CASSLDYSYNEQFF. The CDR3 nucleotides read TGCGCCAGCAGCTTGGACTACTCTTACAATGAGCAGTTCTTC.

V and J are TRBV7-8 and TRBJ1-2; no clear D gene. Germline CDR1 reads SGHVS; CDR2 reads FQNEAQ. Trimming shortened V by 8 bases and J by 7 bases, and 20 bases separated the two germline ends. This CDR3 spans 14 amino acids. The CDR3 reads CASAWSRWESGYTF. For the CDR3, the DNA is TGTGCCAGCGCATGGAGCCGCTGGGAGTCTGGCTACACCTTC.

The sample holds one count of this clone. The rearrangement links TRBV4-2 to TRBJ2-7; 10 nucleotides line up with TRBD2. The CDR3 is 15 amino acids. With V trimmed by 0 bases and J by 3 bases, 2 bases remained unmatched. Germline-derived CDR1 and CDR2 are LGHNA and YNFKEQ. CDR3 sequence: CASSQDTSGVYEQYF. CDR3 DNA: TGTGCCAGCAGCCAAGACACTAGCGGGGTCTACGAGCAGTACTTC.

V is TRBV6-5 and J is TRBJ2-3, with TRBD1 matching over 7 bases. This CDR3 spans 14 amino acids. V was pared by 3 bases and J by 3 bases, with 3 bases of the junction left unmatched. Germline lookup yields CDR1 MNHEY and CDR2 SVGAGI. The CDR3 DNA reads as TGTGCCAGCAGTTATGACAGGGAGACAGATACGCAGTATTTT. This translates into CASSYDRETDTQYF.

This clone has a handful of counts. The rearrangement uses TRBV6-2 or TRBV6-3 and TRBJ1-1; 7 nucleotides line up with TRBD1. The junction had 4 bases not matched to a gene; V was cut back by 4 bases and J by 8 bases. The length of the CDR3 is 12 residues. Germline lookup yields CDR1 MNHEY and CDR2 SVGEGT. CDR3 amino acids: CASSFSGGEAFF. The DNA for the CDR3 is TGTGCCAGCAGTTTTTCAGGGGGGGAAGCTTTCTTT.

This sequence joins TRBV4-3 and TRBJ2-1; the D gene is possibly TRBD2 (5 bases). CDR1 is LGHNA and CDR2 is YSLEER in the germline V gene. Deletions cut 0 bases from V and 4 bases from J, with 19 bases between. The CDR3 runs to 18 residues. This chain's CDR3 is CASSQDEGASWTYNEQFF. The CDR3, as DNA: TGCGCCAGCAGCCAAGATGAGGGTGCCTCCTGGACTTACAATGAGCAGTTCTTC.

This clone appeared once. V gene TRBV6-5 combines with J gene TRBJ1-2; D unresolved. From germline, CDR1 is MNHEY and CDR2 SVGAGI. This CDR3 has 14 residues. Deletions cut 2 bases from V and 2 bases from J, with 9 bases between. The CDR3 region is CASSYRGFNYGYTF. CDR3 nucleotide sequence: TGTGCCAGCAGTTACCGAGGGTTCAACTATGGCTACACCTTC.

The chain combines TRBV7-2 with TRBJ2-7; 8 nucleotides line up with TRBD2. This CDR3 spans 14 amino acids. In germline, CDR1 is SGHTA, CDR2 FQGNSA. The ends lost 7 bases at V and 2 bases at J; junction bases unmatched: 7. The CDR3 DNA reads TGTGCCAGCAAACCCACGGGAGGGCCCTACGAGCAGTACTTC. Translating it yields CASKPTGGPYEQYF.

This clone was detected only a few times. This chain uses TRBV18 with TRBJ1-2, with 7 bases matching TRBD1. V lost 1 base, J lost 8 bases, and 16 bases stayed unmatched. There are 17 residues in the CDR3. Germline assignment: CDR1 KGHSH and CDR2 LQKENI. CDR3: CASSPRNLKSTGKGYTF. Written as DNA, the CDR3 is TGTGCCAGCTCACCACGAAATCTAAAGTCGACAGGGAAGGGCTACACCTTC.

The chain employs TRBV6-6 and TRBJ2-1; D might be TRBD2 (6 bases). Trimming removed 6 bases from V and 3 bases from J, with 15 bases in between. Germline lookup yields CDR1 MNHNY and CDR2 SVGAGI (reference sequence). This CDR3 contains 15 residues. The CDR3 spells CASRGEVENYNEQFF. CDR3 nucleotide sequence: TGTGCCAGCAGGGGGGAGGTAGAAAACTACAATGAGCAGTTCTTC.

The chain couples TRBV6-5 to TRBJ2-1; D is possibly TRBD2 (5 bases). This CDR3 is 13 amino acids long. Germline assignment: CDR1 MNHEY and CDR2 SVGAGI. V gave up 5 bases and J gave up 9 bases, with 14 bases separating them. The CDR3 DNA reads TGTGCCAGCAGTCTCAAATCAAGCGGTGAGCAGTTCTTC. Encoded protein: CASSLKSSGEQFF.

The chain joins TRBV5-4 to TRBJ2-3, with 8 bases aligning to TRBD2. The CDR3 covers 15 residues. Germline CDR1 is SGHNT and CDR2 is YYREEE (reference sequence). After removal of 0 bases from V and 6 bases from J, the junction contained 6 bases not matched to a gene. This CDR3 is CASSLAPAGADTQYF. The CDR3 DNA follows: TGTGCCAGCAGCTTGGCTCCAGCGGGAGCGGATACGCAGTATTTT.

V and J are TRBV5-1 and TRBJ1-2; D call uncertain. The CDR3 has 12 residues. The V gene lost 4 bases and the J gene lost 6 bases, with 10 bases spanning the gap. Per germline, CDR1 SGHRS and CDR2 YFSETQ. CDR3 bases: TGCGCCAGCAGCACAGAAGGTCATGGCTACACCTTC. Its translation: CASSTEGHGYTF. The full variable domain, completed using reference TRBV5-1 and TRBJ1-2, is KAGVTQTPRYLIKTRGQQVTLSCSPISGHRSVSWYQQTPGQGLQFLFEYFSETQRNKGNFPGRFSGRQFSNSRSEMNVSTLELGDSALYLCASSTEGHGYTFGSGTRLTVV.

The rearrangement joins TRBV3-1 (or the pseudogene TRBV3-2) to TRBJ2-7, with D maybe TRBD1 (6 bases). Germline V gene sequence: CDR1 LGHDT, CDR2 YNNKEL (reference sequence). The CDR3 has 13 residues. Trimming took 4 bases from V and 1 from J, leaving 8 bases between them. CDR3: CASSPTGSYEQYF. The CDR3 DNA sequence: TGTGCCAGCAGCCCGACAGGATCCTACGAGCAGTACTTC.

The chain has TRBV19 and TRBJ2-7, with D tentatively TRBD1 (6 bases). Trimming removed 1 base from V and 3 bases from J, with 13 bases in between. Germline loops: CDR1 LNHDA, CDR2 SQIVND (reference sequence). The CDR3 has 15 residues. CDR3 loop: CASSIARTEDYEQYF. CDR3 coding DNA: TGTGCCAGTAGTATAGCGAGGACAGAGGACTACGAGCAGTACTTC.